This T cell receptor beta chain was sequenced in a study of neoadjuvant nivolumab and ipilimumab in lung cancer. Study findings and constraints: Pretherapy blood TCR richness correlated positively with resected tumor richness.

Assay used: immunoSEQ multiplex PCR; TCRdb lists only in-frame clones, some missing. The sample holds about 27,000 clones, roughly 76% seen once. In regard to this clone: What it binds is unknown.

From germline, CDR1 is SGHNT and CDR2 YYREEE (reference sequence). There are 13 residues in the CDR3. Germline trimming cut 5 bases from V and 15 bases from J; bases unmatched to any gene: 8. This material consisted of tumor tissue, taken after neoadjuvant nivolumab, alone or with ipilimumab, at or shortly before surgery. This TCR was sampled from an adult with non-small cell lung cancer. The chain carries TRBV5-4 and TRBJ2-3; TRBD2 matches 14 bases. The CDR3 loop is CASSPGTSGGLYF. CDR3 nucleotide sequence: TGTGCCAGCAGTCCCGGGACTAGCGGGGGACTTTATTTT.